This T cell receptor beta chain is from a study of blood T cell repertoires in COVID-19. Across the whole study: Acute-phase and convalescent COVID-19 samples originated in the United States, Italy and Spain. T cells, B-cell-depleted T cells, or PBMCs provided the cDNA or gDNA that served as material.

The V end was cut by 2 bases, the J end by 3 bases, with 13 bases between. CDR3 length: 15 amino acids. Looked up from germline, CDR1 is KGHSH and CDR2 is LQKENI. Assignment of participants to cohorts was predicated upon participant-reported clinical history. Original processing methods: The authors estimated nucleated cell counts from reference gene primer amplification. Profiled with immunoSEQ multiplex PCR; TCRdb holds only in-frame clones, not every one. The DNA gave D and trimming, while V, J and clone size come from that table. The profile shows about 160,000 clones, around 80% of them singletons.

The gene calls are TRBV18 and TRBJ1-2, with D unclear. The receptor's source is a man between 40 and 49 years old who had recovered from COVID-19. Sequencing input: PBMCs or T cells enriched from blood (not recorded which). This chain's CDR3 is CASSPGLGGDYGYTF. CDR3 nucleotide sequence: TGTGCCAGCTCACCAGGATTGGGAGGAGACTATGGCTACACCTTC. The full variable domain, in which reference TRBV18 and TRBJ1-2 provide the parts outside the CDR3, is NAGVMQNPRHLVRRRGQEARLRCSPMKGHSHVYWYRQLPEEGLKFMVYLQKENIIDESGMPKERFSAEFPKEGPSILRIQQVVRGDSAAYFCASSPGLGGDYGYTFGSGTRLTVV.